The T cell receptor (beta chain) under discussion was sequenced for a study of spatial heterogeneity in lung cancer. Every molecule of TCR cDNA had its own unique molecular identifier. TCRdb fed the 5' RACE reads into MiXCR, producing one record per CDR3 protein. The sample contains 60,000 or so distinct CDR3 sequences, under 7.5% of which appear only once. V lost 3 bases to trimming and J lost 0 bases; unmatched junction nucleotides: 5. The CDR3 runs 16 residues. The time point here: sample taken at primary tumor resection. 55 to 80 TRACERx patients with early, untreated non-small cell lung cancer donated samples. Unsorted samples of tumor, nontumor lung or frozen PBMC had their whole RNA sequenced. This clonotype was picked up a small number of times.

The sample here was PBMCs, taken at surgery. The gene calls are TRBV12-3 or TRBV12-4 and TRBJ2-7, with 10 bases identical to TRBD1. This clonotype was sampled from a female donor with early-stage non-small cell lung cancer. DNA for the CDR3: TGTGCCAGCAGTTTCGACAGGGGGCCTAGCTCCTACGAGCAGTACTTC. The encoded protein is CASSFDRGPSSYEQYF.